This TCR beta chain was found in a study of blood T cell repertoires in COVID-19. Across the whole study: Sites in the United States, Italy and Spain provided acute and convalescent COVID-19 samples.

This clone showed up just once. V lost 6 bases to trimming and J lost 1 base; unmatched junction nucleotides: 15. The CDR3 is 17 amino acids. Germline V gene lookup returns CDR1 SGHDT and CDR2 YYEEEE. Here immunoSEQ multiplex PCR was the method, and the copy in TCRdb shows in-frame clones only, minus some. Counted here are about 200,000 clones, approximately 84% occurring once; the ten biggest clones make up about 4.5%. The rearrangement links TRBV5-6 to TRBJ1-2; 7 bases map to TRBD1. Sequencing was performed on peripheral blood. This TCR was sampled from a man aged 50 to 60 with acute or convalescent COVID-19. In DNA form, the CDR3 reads TGTGCCAGCACCACGGGGGACAGCTACCAGCTTAACTATGGCTACACCTTC. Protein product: CASTTGDSYQLNYGYTF.